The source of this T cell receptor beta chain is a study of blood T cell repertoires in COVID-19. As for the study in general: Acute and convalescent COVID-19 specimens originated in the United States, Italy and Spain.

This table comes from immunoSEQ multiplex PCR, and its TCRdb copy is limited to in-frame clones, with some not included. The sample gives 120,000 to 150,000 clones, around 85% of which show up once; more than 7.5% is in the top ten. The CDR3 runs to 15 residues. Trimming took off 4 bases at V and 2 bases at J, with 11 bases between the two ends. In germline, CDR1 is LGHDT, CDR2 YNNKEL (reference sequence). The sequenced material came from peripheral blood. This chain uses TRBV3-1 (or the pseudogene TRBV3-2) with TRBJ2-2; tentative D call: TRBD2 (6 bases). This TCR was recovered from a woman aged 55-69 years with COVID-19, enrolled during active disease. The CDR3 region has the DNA TGTGCCAGCAGCCCTCATAGCGGAAACACCGGGGAGCTGTTTTTT. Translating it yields CASSPHSGNTGELFF.